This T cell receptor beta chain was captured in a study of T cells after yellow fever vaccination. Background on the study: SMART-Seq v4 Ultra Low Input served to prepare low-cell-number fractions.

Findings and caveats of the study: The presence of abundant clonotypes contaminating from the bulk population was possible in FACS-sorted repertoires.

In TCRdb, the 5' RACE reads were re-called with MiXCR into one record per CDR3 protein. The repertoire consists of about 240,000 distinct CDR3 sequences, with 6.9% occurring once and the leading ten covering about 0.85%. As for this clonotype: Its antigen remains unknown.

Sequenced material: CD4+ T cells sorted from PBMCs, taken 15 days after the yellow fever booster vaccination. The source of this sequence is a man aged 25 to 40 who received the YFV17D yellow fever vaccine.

The CDR3 reads CASSLGLPFTDTQYF. The CDR3 DNA is TGTGCCAGCAGCTTAGGACTTCCGTTCACAGATACGCAGTATTTT. The chain has TRBV7-2 and TRBJ2-3, with D uncertain. CDR1 and CDR2 (germline): SGHTA, FQGNSA. The V end was cut by 1 base, the J end by 2 bases, with 10 bases between. CDR3 length: 15 amino acids.